This T cell receptor beta chain was documented in a study of cytomegalovirus exposure and HLA in healthy donors. The length of the CDR3 is 16 residues. Germline loops: CDR1 MNHNS, CDR2 SASEGT. V lost 1 base, J lost 6 bases, and 5 bases stayed unmatched. PCR was performed using 60 Vbeta and 13 Jbeta primers. Measured with immunoSEQ multiplex PCR; TCRdb has only the in-frame clones, and not every one. Among nearly 200,000 clones listed, 82% were seen once. This sequence joins TRBV6-1 and TRBJ2-3, with 12 bases aligning to TRBD2. The specimen was PBMCs. The origin of this receptor is a boy aged 2 to 9 in good health and CMV-seronegative. The DNA of the CDR3 is TGTGCCAGCAGTGAAGGGCTAGCGGGGGGGTTCGATACGCAGTATTTT. The encoded protein is CASSEGLAGGFDTQYF.